Here is one T cell receptor beta chain with its context. The data stem from a study of molecular identifiers for immune sequencing clone quantification. V dropped 4 bases and J dropped 0 bases, with 8 bases sitting between them. The CDR3 extends over 14 amino acids. Germline-derived CDR1 and CDR2 are MNHEY and SMNVEV (reference sequence). Listed TCR primers and previously described methods were used for bulk TCR libraries. Each CDR3 protein gets one entry after TCRdb re-called the PCR reads with MiXCR. Of 100,000 or so distinct CDR3 sequences listed, roughly a third are singletons. Libraries of naive CD8 cells were prepared from around 20,000 to 1,000,000 sorted cells using 10%, 30% or 50% RNA.

This TCR derives from a human donor in good health. Some libraries in this study had Jurkat cell RNA spiked in. The specimen was naive CD8+ T cells from blood, with Jurkat cell RNA spiked in. Subset meaning: FACS-sorted CD8+CD4-CCR7+CD45RA+ naive T cells. The gene calls are TRBV27 and TRBJ2-3, with unresolved D. The CDR3, as DNA: TGTGCCAGCAGTTGGCAAACTAGCACAGATACGCAGTATTTT. It is translated as CASSWQTSTDTQYF.